This T cell receptor (beta chain) is drawn from a study of blood T cell repertoires in COVID-19. Study summary: There were acute and convalescent COVID-19 samples, and they came from the United States, Italy and Spain. Sources were T cells, B-cell-depleted T cells, or PBMCs; the material itself was cDNA or gDNA.

Generated by immunoSEQ multiplex PCR, the TCRdb table keeps only in-frame clones and is missing some. The sample consists of approximately 250,000 clones, 80% to 90% of them appearing once. In terms of age and location, participants ranged from about 18 to 100 years and lived in about two dozen US areas. Participant-reported clinical history was the basis for cohort assignment. Trimming removed 6 bases at V and 6 bases at J, with 9 bases between. Germline-derived CDR1 and CDR2 are MDHEN and SYDVKM. The CDR3 is 12 amino acids. Material for sequencing was PBMCs or T cells enriched from blood (not recorded which). The chain combines TRBV28 with TRBJ2-1; D is uncertain. The receptor was derived from a woman in her twenties or thirties with acute COVID-19. CDR3 sequence: CASRDASNEQFF. The CDR3 coding sequence is TGTGCCAGCAGGGATGCTAGCAATGAGCAGTTCTTC.